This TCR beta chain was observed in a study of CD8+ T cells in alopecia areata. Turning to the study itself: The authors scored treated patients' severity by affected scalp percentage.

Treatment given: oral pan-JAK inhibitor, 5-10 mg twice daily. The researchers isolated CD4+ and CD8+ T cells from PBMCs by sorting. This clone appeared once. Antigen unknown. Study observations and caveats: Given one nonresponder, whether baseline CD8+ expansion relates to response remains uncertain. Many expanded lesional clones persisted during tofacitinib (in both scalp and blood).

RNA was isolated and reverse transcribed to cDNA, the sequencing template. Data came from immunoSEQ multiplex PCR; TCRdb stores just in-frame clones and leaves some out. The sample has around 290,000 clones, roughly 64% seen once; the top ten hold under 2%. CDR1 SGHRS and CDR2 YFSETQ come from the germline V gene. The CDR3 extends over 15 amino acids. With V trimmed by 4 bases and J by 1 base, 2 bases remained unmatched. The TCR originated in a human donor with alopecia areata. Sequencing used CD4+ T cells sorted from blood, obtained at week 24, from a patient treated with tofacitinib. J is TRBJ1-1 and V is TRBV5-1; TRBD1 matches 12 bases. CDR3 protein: CASSPGQGANTEAFF. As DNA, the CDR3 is TGCGCCAGCAGCCCGGGACAGGGGGCGAACACTGAAGCTTTCTTT.